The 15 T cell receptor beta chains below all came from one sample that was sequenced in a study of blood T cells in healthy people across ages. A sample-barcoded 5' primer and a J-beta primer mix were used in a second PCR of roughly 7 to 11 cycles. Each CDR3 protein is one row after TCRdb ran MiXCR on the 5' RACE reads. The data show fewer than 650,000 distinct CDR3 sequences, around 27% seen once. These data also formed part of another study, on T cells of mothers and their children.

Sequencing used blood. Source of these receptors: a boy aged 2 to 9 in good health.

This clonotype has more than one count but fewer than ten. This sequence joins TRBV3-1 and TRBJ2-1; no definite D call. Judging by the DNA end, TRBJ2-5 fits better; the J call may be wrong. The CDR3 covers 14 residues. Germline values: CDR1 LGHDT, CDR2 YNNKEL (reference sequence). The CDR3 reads CASSQEEIFETQYF. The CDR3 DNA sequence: TGTGCCAGCAGCCAAGAAGAAATTTTCGAGACCCAGTACTTC.

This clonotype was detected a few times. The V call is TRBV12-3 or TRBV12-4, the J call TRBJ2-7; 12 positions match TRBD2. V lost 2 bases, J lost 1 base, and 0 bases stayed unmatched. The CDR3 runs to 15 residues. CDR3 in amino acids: CASSLLAGGSYEQYF. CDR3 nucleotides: TGTGCCAGCAGTTTACTAGCGGGAGGGTCCTACGAGCAGTACTTC.

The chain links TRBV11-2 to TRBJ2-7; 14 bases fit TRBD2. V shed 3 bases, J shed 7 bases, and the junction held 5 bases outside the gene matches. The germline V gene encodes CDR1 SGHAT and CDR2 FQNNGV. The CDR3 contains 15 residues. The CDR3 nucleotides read TGTGCCAGCAGCTTTGGGGGACTAGCGGGAGAAGAGCAGTACTTC. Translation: CASSFGGLAGEEQYF.

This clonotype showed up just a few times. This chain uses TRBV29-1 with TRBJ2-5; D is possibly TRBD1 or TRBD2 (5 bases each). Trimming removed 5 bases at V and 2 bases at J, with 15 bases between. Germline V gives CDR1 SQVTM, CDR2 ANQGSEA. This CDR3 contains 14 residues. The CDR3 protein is CSVNWGTEQETQYF. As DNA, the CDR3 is TGCAGCGTTAATTGGGGGACCGAACAAGAGACCCAGTACTTC.

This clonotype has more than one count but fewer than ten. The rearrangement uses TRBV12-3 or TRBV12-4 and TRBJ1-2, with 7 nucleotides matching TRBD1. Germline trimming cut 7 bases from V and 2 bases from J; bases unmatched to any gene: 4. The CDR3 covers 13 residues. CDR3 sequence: CASTETGNYGYTF. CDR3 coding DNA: TGTGCCAGCACCGAGACAGGGAACTATGGCTACACCTTC.

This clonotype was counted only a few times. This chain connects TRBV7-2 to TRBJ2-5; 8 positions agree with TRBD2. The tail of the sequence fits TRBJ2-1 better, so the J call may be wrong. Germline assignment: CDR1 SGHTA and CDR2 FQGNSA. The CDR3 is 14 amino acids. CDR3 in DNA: TGTGCCAGCAGCTACGGGACTAGAAATAATGAGCAGTTCTTC. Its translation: CASSYGTRNNEQFF.

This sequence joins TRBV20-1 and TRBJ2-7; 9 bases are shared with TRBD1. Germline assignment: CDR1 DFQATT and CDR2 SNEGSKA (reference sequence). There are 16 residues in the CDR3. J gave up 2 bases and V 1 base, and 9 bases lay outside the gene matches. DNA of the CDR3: TGCAGTGCTAGAGTTTCGGGGACAGGGCGTACCTACGAGCAGTACTTC. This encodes CSARVSGTGRTYEQYF.

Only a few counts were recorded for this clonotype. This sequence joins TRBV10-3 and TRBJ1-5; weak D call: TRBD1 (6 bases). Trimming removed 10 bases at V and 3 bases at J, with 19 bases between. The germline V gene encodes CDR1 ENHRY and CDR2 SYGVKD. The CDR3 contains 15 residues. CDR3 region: CASGEGQRDNQPQHF. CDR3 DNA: TGTGCCAGCGGGGAAGGACAGAGAGACAATCAGCCCCAGCATTTT.

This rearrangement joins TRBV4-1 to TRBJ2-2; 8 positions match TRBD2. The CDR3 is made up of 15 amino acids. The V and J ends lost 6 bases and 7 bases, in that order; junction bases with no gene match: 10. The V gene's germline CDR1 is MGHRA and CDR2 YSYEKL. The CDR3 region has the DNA TGCGCCAGCAGGGTTCAGACTAGCGTGGACGGGGAGCTGTTTTTT. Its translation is CASRVQTSVDGELFF.

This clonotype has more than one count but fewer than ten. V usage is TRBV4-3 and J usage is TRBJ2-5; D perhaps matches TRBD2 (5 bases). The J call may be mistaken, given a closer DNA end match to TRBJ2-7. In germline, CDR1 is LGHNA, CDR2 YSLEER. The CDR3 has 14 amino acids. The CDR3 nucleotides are TGCGCCAGCAGCCAAGGGACTTTGAACTACGAGCAGTACTTC. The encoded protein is CASSQGTLNYEQYF.

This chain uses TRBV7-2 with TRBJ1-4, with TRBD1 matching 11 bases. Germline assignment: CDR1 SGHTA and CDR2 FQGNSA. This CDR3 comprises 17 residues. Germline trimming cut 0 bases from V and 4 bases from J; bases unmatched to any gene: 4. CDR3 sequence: CASSLADRGLVNEKLFF. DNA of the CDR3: TGTGCCAGCAGCTTAGCGGACAGGGGGCTTGTTAATGAAAAACTGTTTTTT.

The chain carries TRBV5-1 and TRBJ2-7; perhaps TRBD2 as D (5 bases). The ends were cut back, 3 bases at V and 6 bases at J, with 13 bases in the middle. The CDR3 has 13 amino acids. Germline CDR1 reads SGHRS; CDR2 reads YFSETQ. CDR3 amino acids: CASSSGIPGEQYF. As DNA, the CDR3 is TGCGCCAGCAGCTCCGGGATTCCTGGCGAGCAGTACTTC.

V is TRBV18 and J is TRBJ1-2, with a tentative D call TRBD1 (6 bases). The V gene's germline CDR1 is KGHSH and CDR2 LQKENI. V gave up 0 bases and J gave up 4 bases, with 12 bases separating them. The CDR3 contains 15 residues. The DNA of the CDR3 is TGTGCCAGCTCACCACCGATCGCAGGGGCCTATGGCTACACCTTC. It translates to CASSPPIAGAYGYTF.

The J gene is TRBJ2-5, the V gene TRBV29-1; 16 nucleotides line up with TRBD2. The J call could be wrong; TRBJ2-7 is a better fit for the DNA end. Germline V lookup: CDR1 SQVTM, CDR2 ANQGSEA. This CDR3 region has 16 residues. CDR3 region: CSVKGTSGRAYAEQYF. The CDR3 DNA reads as TGCAGCGTTAAAGGGACTAGCGGGAGGGCCTACGCCGAGCAGTACTTC.

The CDR3, as DNA: TGTGCCAGCAGCCCCTGGTCGTCGTTGGAGACCCAGTACTTC. Translation: CASSPWSSLETQYF. V usage is TRBV7-8 and J usage is TRBJ2-5; D not certain. V lost 5 bases and J 5 bases, leaving 15 bases between the germline ends. Germline V gives CDR1 SGHVS, CDR2 FQNEAQ. CDR3 size: 14 residues.